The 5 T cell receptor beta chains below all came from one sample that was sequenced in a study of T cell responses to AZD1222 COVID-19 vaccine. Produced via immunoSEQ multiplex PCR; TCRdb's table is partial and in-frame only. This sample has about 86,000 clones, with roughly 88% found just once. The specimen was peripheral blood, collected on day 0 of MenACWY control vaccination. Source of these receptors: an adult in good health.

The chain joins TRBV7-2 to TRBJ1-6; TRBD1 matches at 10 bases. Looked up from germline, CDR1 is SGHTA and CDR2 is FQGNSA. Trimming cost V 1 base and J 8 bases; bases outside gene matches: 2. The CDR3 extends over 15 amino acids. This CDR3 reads CASSLVGTGDSPLHF. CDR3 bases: TGTGCCAGCAGCTTAGTTGGGACAGGGGATTCACCCCTCCACTTT.

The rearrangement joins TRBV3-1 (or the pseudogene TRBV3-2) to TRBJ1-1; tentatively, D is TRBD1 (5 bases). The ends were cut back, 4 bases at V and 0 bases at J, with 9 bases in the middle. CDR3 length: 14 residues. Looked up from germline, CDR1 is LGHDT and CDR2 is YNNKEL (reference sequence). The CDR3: CASSRPGLNTEAFF. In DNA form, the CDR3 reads TGTGCCAGCAGCCGCCCGGGGCTGAACACTGAAGCTTTCTTT.

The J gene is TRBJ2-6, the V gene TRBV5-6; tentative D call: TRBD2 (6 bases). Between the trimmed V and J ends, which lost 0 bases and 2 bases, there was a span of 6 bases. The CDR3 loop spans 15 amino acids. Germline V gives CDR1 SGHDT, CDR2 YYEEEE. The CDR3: CASSLAGAGANVLTF. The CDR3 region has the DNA TGTGCCAGCAGCTTGGCGGGGGCTGGGGCCAACGTCCTGACTTTC.

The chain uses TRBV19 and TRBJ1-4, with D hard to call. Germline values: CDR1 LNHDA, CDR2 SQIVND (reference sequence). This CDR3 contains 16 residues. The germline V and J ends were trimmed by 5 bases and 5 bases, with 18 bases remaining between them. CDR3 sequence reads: CASSEPGSLKNEKLFF. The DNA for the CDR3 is TGTGCCAGTAGTGAGCCCGGGAGCCTAAAGAATGAAAAACTGTTTTTT.

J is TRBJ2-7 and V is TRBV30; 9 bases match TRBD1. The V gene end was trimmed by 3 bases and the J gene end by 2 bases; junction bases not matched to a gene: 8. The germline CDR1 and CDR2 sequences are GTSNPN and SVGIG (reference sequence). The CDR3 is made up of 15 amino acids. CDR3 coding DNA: TGTGCCTGGAGCATAAAACGGGACAGGGCCTACGAGCAGTACTTC. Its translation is CAWSIKRDRAYEQYF.